Detailed here is one TCR beta chain. Its antigen is not known. Sequencing was performed with immunoSEQ multiplex PCR; in TCRdb, only in-frame clones are kept and a portion is missing. The sample yields tens of thousands of clones, 60% to 75% seen once. This specimen comes from a study of tumor-infiltrating lymphocytes in localized non-small cell lung cancer. Study as a whole: Patients included smokers and never-smokers with various histologies, some sampled after neoadjuvant chemotherapy.

Study outcomes and limitations: T-cell fraction did not differ between immunotypes IM1 and IM2. Tumors had more T cell infiltration than uninvolved lung, per TCRbeta sequencing and CD3 counts.

Germline V gene sequence: CDR1 SGDLS, CDR2 YYNGEE. The CDR3 is made up of 17 amino acids. Trimming shortened V by 0 bases and J by 5 bases, and 20 bases separated the two germline ends. The clonotype comes from a human donor with non-small cell lung cancer. The sample consisted of lung tumor tissue. V usage is TRBV9 and J usage is TRBJ2-5; D gene ambiguous. CDR3 amino acids: CASSVGAALGMGETQYF. The CDR3 region has the DNA TGTGCCAGCAGCGTAGGGGCTGCTCTAGGAATGGGGGAGACCCAGTACTTC.